The source of this T cell receptor (beta chain) is a study of identical twins. Germline trimming cut 4 bases from V and 0 bases from J; bases unmatched to any gene: 4. There are 15 residues in the CDR3. Germline V gene sequence: CDR1 SGHRS, CDR2 YFSETQ. TCRdb independently ran MiXCR on the 5' RACE reads; one entry per CDR3 protein. The sample has 500,000 to 650,000 distinct CDR3 sequences, about 20% seen once. This sample was shared with a second study, whose subject was yellow fever vaccine responses in identical twins.

This TCR was recovered from a young woman in good health. The sample was CD4+ T cells sorted from blood. This chain links TRBV5-1 with TRBJ2-1; 7 positions match TRBD2. The CDR3 loop is CASSLADLSYNEQFF. DNA of the CDR3: TGCGCCAGCAGCCTAGCGGACCTCTCCTACAATGAGCAGTTCTTC.